The clone carrying this T cell receptor (beta chain) was recorded a few times. Its matching antigen is unknown. 60 Vbeta and 13 Jbeta primers were used in PCR. The table came from immunoSEQ multiplex PCR; TCRdb's copy has only in-frame clones and leaves some out. The table lists over 130,000 clones, about 76% of them singletons. The sample belongs to a study of cytomegalovirus exposure and HLA in healthy donors. Overall study findings and caveats: Most TCR sequences showed up rarely, but some public TCRs showed up in many donors.

The trim removed 5 bases at V and 6 bases at J, leaving 4 bases unmatched. The CDR3 runs 14 residues. CDR1 is LNHDA and CDR2 is SQIVND in the germline V gene (reference sequence). The specimen was PBMCs. The sequence derives from a human donor in good health. V usage is TRBV19 and J usage is TRBJ1-5; 10 nucleotides agree with TRBD1. The CDR3 reads CASSLTGGRQPQHF. CDR3 sequence (DNA): TGTGCCAGTAGTTTGACAGGGGGCCGTCAGCCCCAGCATTTT.